The 27 T cell receptor beta chains below all came from one sample that was sequenced in a study of glioma-infiltrating T cells after dendritic cell vaccination. The time point is: after dendritic cell vaccination, including at tumor progression/relapse. Profiling relied on immunoSEQ multiplex PCR, and the TCRdb table lists in-frame clones only, not all of them. The sample records under 130,000 clones, 90% being singletons. The sequenced sample was blood, obtained after dendritic cell vaccination. The receptors stem from a human donor with glioblastoma.

The genes are TRBV5-1 and TRBJ1-3; a possible D gene is TRBD1 (5 bases). Trimming left V 0 bases short and J 2 bases short, with 9 bases between. Looked up from germline, CDR1 is SGHRS and CDR2 is YFSETQ. The CDR3 spans 15 residues. This CDR3 is CASSLGRAAGNTIYF. CDR3 DNA: TGCGCCAGCAGCTTGGGCAGGGCGGCTGGAAACACCATATATTTT.

The chain combines TRBV5-4 with TRBJ2-7; D not certain. The V end lost 4 bases, the J end lost 0 bases, and 11 bases lay between the germline ends. The length of the CDR3 is 14 residues. CDR1 SGHNT and CDR2 YYREEE come from the germline V gene (reference sequence). The CDR3 region is CASSTSTPSYEQYF. DNA of the CDR3: TGTGCCAGCAGCACGTCGACACCCTCCTACGAGCAGTACTTC.

This chain connects TRBV11-2 to TRBJ1-2, with D unclear. There are 12 residues in the CDR3. The germline V and J ends were trimmed by 1 base and 4 bases, with 4 bases remaining between them. Germline V gene lookup returns CDR1 SGHAT and CDR2 FQNNGV. CDR3 residues: CASSLGVYGYTF. CDR3 sequence (DNA): TGTGCCAGCAGCTTAGGAGTCTATGGCTACACCTTC.

The rearrangement uses TRBV4-2 and TRBJ2-7, with TRBD1 matching over 7 bases. J lost 0 bases, V lost 0 bases, and 11 bases had no gene match. The CDR3 extends over 18 amino acids. CDR1 LGHNA and CDR2 YNFKEQ come from the germline V gene. The CDR3 reads CASSQDRGQNDLSYEQYF. Written as DNA, the CDR3 is TGTGCCAGCAGCCAAGATAGGGGACAGAACGACCTCTCCTACGAGCAGTACTTC.

CDR3 protein: CASSIDPGSYEQYF. CDR3 sequence (DNA): TGTGCCAGTAGTATAGATCCCGGCTCCTACGAGCAGTACTTC. The rearrangement joins TRBV19 to TRBJ2-7; D gene ambiguous. With 0 bases removed from V and 0 bases from J, the gap between germline ends came to 6 bases. Germline V gene sequence: CDR1 LNHDA, CDR2 SQIVND (reference sequence). The CDR3 is made up of 14 amino acids.

The gene calls are TRBV6-6 and TRBJ1-5; the match to TRBD1 covers 10 bases. Germline V lookup: CDR1 MNHNY, CDR2 SVGAGI (reference sequence). CDR3 length: 15 amino acids. Losses at the gene ends were 4 bases for V and 4 bases for J; bases not matched to a gene: 4. The CDR3 loop reads CASSSPDRGNQPQHF. In nucleotides, the CDR3 is TGTGCCAGCAGTTCCCCGGACAGGGGGAATCAGCCCCAGCATTTT.

The chain uses TRBV11-3 and TRBJ2-7; D unclear. The V end was cut by 3 bases, the J end by 4 bases, with 13 bases between. CDR3 size: 14 residues. Germline lookup yields CDR1 SGHNT and CDR2 YENEEA. This CDR3 reads CASSFNSPLYEQYF. CDR3 bases: TGTGCCAGCAGCTTTAATTCACCTCTATACGAGCAGTACTTC.

The V gene is TRBV11-2, the J gene TRBJ1-1; TRBD1 matches at 9 bases. CDR1 and CDR2 (germline): SGHAT, FQNNGV. The CDR3 consists of 15 residues. V was clipped by 3 bases and J by 0 bases; unmatched bases: 2. CDR3 loop: CASSFGTGLNTEAFF. CDR3 nucleotide sequence: TGTGCCAGCAGCTTCGGGACAGGGCTGAACACTGAAGCTTTCTTT.

CDR3 protein: CAGTAGFNEQFF. The CDR3 region has the DNA TGTGCCGGGACGGCCGGGTTCAATGAGCAGTTCTTC. V and J are TRBV30 and TRBJ2-1; possibly TRBD1 or TRBD2 for D (5 bases each). Germline V gives CDR1 GTSNPN, CDR2 SVGIG (reference sequence). The ends were cut back, 8 bases at V and 6 bases at J, with 14 bases in the middle. The CDR3 has 12 residues.

This chain connects TRBV18 to TRBJ2-7; TRBD2 aligns across 15 bases. CDR1 and CDR2 from the germline V gene are KGHSH and LQKENI. J lost 2 bases, V lost 4 bases, and 6 bases had no gene match. The length of the CDR3 is 17 residues. CDR3 loop: CASSLGTSGGFPYEQYF. For the CDR3, the DNA is TGTGCCAGCTCACTGGGGACTAGCGGGGGGTTTCCCTACGAGCAGTACTTC.

The chain employs TRBV13 and TRBJ2-1, with a weak D call TRBD2 (5 bases). CDR3 length equals 14 residues. Deletions cut 3 bases from V and 7 bases from J, with 13 bases between. Germline CDR1 is PRHDT and CDR2 is FYEKMQ (reference sequence). The CDR3 DNA is TGTGCCAGCAGCTTTGCTAGCTTACGGAATGAGCAGTTCTTC. Its translation: CASSFASLRNEQFF.

The gene calls are TRBV5-1 and TRBJ1-2, with D perhaps TRBD1 (6 bases). The CDR3 sequence is 13 residues long. The germline V and J ends were trimmed by 0 bases and 8 bases, with 11 bases remaining between them. Looked up from germline, CDR1 is SGHRS and CDR2 is YFSETQ. This chain's CDR3 is CASSLGRGRGYTF. CDR3 nucleotide sequence: TGCGCCAGCAGCTTGGGCAGGGGTCGGGGCTACACCTTC.

V gene TRBV7-9 combines with J gene TRBJ1-2; D remains ambiguous. Trimming removed 5 bases from V and 9 bases from J, with 10 bases in between. Germline CDR1 and CDR2: SEHNR and FQNEAQ (reference sequence). The CDR3 is 11 residues long. CDR3 in amino acids: CASSRGFSYTF. The CDR3 coding sequence is TGTGCCAGCAGCCGGGGTTTTAGCTACACCTTC. The full variable domain, its missing parts supplied by reference TRBV7-9 and TRBJ1-2, is DTGVSQNPRHKITKRGQNVTFRCDPISEHNRLYWYRQTLGQGPEFLTYFQNEAQLEKSRLLSDRFSAERPKGSFSTLEIQRTEQGDSAMYLCASSRGFSYTFGSGTRLTVV.

The V call is TRBV18, the J call TRBJ1-3; a weak D match, TRBD1 (5 bases). Trimming removed 4 bases at V and 0 bases at J, with 13 bases between. Germline V gene lookup returns CDR1 KGHSH and CDR2 LQKENI. This CDR3 is built from 16 residues. CDR3 residues: CASSQGAGGSGNTIYF. The CDR3 coding sequence is TGTGCCAGCTCACAAGGGGCCGGCGGCTCTGGAAACACCATATATTTT.

The V and J genes are TRBV15 and TRBJ2-7, with D perhaps TRBD1 (5 bases). Germline CDR1 and CDR2: LNHNV and YYDKDF (reference sequence). This CDR3 comprises 12 residues. V shed 1 base and J shed 7 bases, with 8 bases lying between them. The CDR3 here is CATSRATVEQYF. CDR3 sequence (DNA): TGTGCCACCAGCAGAGCGACAGTAGAGCAGTACTTC.

This clone was seen just once. This chain uses TRBV10-3 with TRBJ2-1; D is unresolved. V lost 4 bases, J lost 5 bases, and 12 bases lay in between. This CDR3 is 14 amino acids long. Germline CDR1 is ENHRY and CDR2 is SYGVKD. The CDR3 here is CAISGGGSDNEQFF. CDR3 sequence (DNA): TGTGCCATCAGTGGAGGCGGATCAGACAATGAGCAGTTCTTC.

The chain recombines TRBV10-3 with TRBJ1-5; perhaps TRBD1 as D (5 bases). V lost 11 bases and J lost 0, with 14 bases in between. The length of the CDR3 is 14 residues. CDR1 and CDR2 from the germline V gene are ENHRY and SYGVKD. CDR3 amino acids: CAASDTYSNQPQHF. The CDR3 DNA is TGTGCCGCCTCGGACACGTATAGCAATCAGCCCCAGCATTTT.

The chain combines TRBV29-1 with TRBJ2-1; D is unclear. V lost 7 bases and J 0 bases, leaving 10 bases between the germline ends. CDR1 and CDR2 (germline): SQVTM, ANQGSEA. This CDR3 comprises 13 residues. The CDR3 nucleotides are TGCAGCGCAACCGGAGACTCCTACAATGAGCAGTTCTTC. As protein: CSATGDSYNEQFF.

The chain recombines TRBV27 with TRBJ2-1; 10 bases are shared with TRBD2. Germline trimming cut 5 bases from V and 4 bases from J; bases unmatched to any gene: 5. Germline CDR1 reads MNHEY; CDR2 reads SMNVEV (reference sequence). The CDR3 is 15 amino acids. CDR3: CASSVLAGRYNEQFF. In DNA, the CDR3 is TGTGCCAGCAGTGTACTAGCGGGGAGATACAATGAGCAGTTCTTC.

The V gene is TRBV2, the J gene TRBJ1-5, with a possible D match to TRBD1 (6 bases). Germline V lookup: CDR1 SNHLY, CDR2 FYNNEI. The CDR3 runs to 15 residues. Trimming left V 2 bases short and J 5 bases short, with 13 bases between. CDR3 DNA sequence: TGTGCCAGCAGTGAACGTGGGGGCGCCTATCAGCCCCAGCATTTT. This encodes CASSERGGAYQPQHF.

V usage is TRBV7-2 and J usage is TRBJ2-2; 10 nucleotides line up with TRBD2. The germline V gene has CDR1 SGHTA and CDR2 FQGNSA. Trimming removed 6 bases from V and 4 bases from J; junction bases left unmatched: 5. This CDR3 has 15 residues. The chain's CDR3 is CASSSGTSVTGELFF. The CDR3 DNA reads TGTGCCAGCAGTTCCGGGACTAGCGTCACCGGGGAGCTGTTTTTT. Full variable domain (outside the CDR3, taken from reference TRBV7-2 and TRBJ2-2): GAGVSQSPSNKVTEKGKDVELRCDPISGHTALYWYRQSLGQGLEFLIYFQGNSAPDKSGLPSDRFSAERTGGSVSTLTIQRTQQEDSAVYLCASSSGTSVTGELFFGEGSRLTVL.

The chain links TRBV5-1 to TRBJ2-1, with D maybe TRBD1 (7 bases). V was trimmed by 0 bases and J by 11 bases, leaving 24 bases between them. CDR1 is SGHRS and CDR2 is YFSETQ in the germline V gene. The CDR3 totals 17 residues. The CDR3 protein is CASSLEVVGQAGSKQFF. The CDR3 DNA is TGCGCCAGCAGCTTGGAGGTAGTAGGACAGGCGGGATCAAAGCAGTTCTTC.

This chain links TRBV19 with TRBJ2-1; D might be TRBD1 (5 bases). Germline loops: CDR1 LNHDA, CDR2 SQIVND (reference sequence). The CDR3 extends over 13 amino acids. Trimming shortened V by 0 bases and J by 8 bases, and 8 bases separated the two germline ends. The CDR3 sequence is CASSIEWGHEQFF. The CDR3 bases are TGTGCCAGTAGTATAGAGTGGGGCCATGAGCAGTTCTTC. The variable domain in full, with the rest retrieved from reference TRBV19 and TRBJ2-1, is DGGITQSPKYLFRKEGQNVTLSCEQNLNHDAMYWYRQDPGQGLRLIYYSQIVNDFQKGDIAEGYSVSREKKESFPLTVTSAQKNPTAFYLCASSIEWGHEQFFGPGTRLTVL.

The chain uses TRBV2 and TRBJ2-5, with D uncertain. Per germline, CDR1 SNHLY and CDR2 FYNNEI. V lost 6 bases to trimming and J lost 3 bases, with 5 bases between them. The CDR3 has 11 amino acids. CDR3 sequence: CASRGEETQYF. DNA of the CDR3: TGTGCCAGCAGGGGCGAAGAGACCCAGTACTTC.

J is TRBJ2-1 and V is TRBV7-6; TRBD2 agrees at 12 bases. CDR1 and CDR2 (germline): SGHVS, FNYEAQ. The CDR3 loop spans 16 amino acids. J lost 7 bases, V lost 0 bases, and 4 bases had no gene match. Here the CDR3 DNA reads TGTGCCAGCAGCTTAGCGACTAGCGGGAGTAAAAATGAGCAGTTCTTC. Translated, it gives CASSLATSGSKNEQFF.

The chain joins TRBV7-8 to TRBJ1-5, with 7 bases identical to TRBD1. Germline CDR1 SGHVS, CDR2 FQNEAQ. The ends lost 1 base at V and 10 bases at J; junction bases unmatched: 4. The CDR3 is 13 amino acids. For the CDR3, the DNA is TGTGCCAGCAGCTTAGAGACAGGGCTCCCCCAGCATTTT. Amino acid sequence: CASSLETGLPQHF.

This chain connects TRBV10-3 to TRBJ2-7; 8 bases are shared with TRBD1. CDR3 length: 16 residues. Germline V gives CDR1 ENHRY, CDR2 SYGVKD. The trim removed 3 bases at V and 0 bases at J, leaving 7 bases unmatched. CDR3 nucleotide sequence: TGTGCCATCAGTGAACTTGGGACAGGATACTCCTACGAGCAGTACTTC. This gives the protein CAISELGTGYSYEQYF.